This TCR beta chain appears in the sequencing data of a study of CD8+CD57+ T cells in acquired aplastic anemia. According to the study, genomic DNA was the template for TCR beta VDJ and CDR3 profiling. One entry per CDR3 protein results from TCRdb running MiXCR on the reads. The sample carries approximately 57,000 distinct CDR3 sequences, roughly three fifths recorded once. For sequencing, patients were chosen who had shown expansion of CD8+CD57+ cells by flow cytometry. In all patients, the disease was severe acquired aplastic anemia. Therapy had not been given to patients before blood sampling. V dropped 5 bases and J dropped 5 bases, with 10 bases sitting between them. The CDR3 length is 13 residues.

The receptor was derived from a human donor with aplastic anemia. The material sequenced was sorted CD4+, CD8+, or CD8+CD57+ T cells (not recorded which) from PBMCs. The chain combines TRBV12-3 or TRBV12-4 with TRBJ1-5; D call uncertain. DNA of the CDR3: TGTGCCAGCAGTCAACCCTCCCATCAGCCCCAGCATTTT. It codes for CASSQPSHQPQHF.